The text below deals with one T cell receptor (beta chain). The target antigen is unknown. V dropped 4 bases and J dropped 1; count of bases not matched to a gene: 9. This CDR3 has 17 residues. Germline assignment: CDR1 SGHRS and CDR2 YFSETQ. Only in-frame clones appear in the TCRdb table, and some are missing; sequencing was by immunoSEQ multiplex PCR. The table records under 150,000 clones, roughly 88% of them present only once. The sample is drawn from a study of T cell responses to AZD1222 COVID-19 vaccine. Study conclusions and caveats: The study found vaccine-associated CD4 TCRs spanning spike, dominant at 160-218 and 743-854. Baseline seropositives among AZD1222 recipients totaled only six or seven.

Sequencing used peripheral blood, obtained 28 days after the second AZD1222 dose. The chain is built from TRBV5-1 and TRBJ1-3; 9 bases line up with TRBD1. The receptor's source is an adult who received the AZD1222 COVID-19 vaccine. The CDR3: CASSTGTGTVSGNTIYF. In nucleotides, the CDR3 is TGCGCCAGCAGCACGGGGACAGGGACGGTTTCTGGAAACACCATATATTTT.